This T cell receptor beta chain was documented in a study of T cell changes during pregnancy in multiple sclerosis. The assay was immunoSEQ multiplex PCR, and TCRdb's table has in-frame clones only and misses some. Of tens of thousands of clones in the sample, 75% to 90% were seen once. This clonotype originated in a female donor in good health, enrolled as a control in a pregnancy study. The sample in question was peripheral blood, obtained in the second trimester of pregnancy.

The CDR3 reads CARTGPVNYGYTF. The CDR3 DNA reads as TGTGCCCGGACAGGTCCAGTTAACTATGGCTACACCTTC. The chain has TRBV30 and TRBJ1-2; 7 bases map to TRBD1. This CDR3 is built from 13 residues. Losses at the gene ends were 8 bases for V and 1 base for J; bases not matched to a gene: 7. The V gene's germline CDR1 is GTSNPN and CDR2 SVGIG (reference sequence).